This T cell receptor (beta chain) stems from a study of blood T cell repertoires in COVID-19. Across the whole study: Acute and convalescent COVID-19 samples came from the United States, Italy and Spain. Nucleic acid was either cDNA or gDNA, and it came from T cells, B-cell-depleted T cells, or PBMCs.

This clone appeared a single time. The CDR3 covers 12 residues. The trim removed 9 bases at V and 11 bases at J, leaving 12 bases unmatched. Per germline, CDR1 LNHDA and CDR2 SQIVND (reference sequence). In the study's own analysis: The assay estimated nucleated cells by amplifying reference gene primers. TCRdb's table, derived via immunoSEQ multiplex PCR, lists solely in-frame clones and lacks some. V, J and clone size reflect that table, while D and trimming were determined from the DNA. The sample has 16,000 or so clones, approximately 86% seen once; the top ten hold less than 15%. The TCR was taken from a human donor in a cohort sampled during active COVID-19. Sequencing was performed on peripheral blood. The rearrangement links TRBV19 to TRBJ1-1; 7 positions agree with TRBD1. CDR3 in DNA: TGTGCCAGCGACCACAGGGGCCTGGGCGCTTTCTTT. It encodes CASDHRGLGAFF.